The entry that follows covers one T cell receptor beta chain sequence. Its matching antigen is unknown. J gave up 3 bases and V 0 bases, and 5 bases lay outside the gene matches. Germline V gene sequence: CDR1 PRHDT, CDR2 FYEKMQ (reference sequence). This CDR3 spans 17 amino acids. Researchers ran the PCR with 60 Vbeta and 13 Jbeta primers. Per the original methods: Later reanalysis found approximately 80 million unique TCR beta chains, around 10 million of them shared. Produced via immunoSEQ multiplex PCR; TCRdb's table is partial and in-frame only. That table is the source of V, J and clone size, and D and trimming were worked out from the DNA. The profile shows about 140,000 clones, over 75% of them singletons. The record originates from a study of cytomegalovirus exposure and HLA in healthy donors. At the level of the study: There were around 390 genotyped donors. Of these, about 80% fell in the genetic ancestry cluster associated with self-reported Caucasian donors. Findings and caveats of the study: The later analysis indicated that the majority of CMV-associated TCR beta chains appeared HLA-restricted. Reportedly, TCR beta sequences accurately predicted HLA-A and HLA-B alleles in most subjects.

The source of this sequence is a man aged 45 to 65 in good health and CMV-seronegative. This sequence joins TRBV13 and TRBJ1-4, with TRBD1 matching 9 bases. Sequencing was done on a sample of PBMCs. The DNA of the CDR3 is TGTGCCAGCAGCTTAGGAGACAGGGGGGACTCTAATGAAAAACTGTTTTTT. It is translated as CASSLGDRGDSNEKLFF.